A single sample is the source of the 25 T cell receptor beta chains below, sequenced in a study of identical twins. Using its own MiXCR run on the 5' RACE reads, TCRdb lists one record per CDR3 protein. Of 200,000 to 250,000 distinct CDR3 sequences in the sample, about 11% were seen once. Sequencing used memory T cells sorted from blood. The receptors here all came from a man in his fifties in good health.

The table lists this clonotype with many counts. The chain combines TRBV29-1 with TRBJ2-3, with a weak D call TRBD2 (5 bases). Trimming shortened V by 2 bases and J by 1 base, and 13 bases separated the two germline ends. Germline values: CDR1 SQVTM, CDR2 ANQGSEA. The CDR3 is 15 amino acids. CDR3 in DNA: TGCAGCGTTGAATGGGTGGGAGCGGGCACAGATACGCAGTATTTT. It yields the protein CSVEWVGAGTDTQYF.

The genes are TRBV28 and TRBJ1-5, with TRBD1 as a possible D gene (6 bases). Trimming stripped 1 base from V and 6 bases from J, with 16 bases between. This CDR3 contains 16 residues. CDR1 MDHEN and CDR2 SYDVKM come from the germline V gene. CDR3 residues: CASSLSFGQIGQPQHF. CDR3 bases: TGTGCCAGCAGTTTATCCTTCGGACAGATCGGTCAGCCCCAGCATTTT.

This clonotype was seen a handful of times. This CDR3 is CASSLTSVLGEQYF. Written as DNA, the CDR3 is TGTGCCAGCAGCTTGACGAGCGTTCTTGGAGAGCAGTACTTC. The V gene is TRBV5-6, the J gene TRBJ2-7; D gene ambiguous. V lost 1 base and J 7 bases, leaving 15 bases between the germline ends. This CDR3 has 14 residues. Germline assignment: CDR1 SGHDT and CDR2 YYEEEE.

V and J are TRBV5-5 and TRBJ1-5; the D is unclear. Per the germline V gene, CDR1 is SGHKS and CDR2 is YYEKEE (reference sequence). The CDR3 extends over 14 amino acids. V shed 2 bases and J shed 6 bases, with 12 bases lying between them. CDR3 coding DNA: TGTGCCAGCAGCTTTTCGGGTCCTGGTCAGCCCCAGCATTTT. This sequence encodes CASSFSGPGQPQHF.

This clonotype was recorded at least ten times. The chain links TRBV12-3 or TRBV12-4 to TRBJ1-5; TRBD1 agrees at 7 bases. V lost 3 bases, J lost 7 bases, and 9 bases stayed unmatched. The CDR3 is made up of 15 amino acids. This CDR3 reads CASSFSSGDSQPQHF. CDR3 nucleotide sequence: TGTGCCAGCAGTTTCTCGTCGGGGGACAGCCAGCCCCAGCATTTT.

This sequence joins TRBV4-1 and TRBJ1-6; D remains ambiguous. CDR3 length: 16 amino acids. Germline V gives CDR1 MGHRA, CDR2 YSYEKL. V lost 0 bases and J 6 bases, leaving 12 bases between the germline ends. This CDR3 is CASSQEGVGSNSPLHF. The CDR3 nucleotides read TGCGCCAGCAGCCAAGAAGGTGTCGGTTCTAATTCACCCCTCCACTTT.

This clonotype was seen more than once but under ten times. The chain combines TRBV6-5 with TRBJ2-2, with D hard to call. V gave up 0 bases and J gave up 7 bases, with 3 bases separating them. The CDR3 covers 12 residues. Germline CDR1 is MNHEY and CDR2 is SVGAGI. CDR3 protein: CASSYSIGELFF. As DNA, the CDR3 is TGTGCCAGCAGTTACTCGATCGGGGAGCTGTTTTTT.

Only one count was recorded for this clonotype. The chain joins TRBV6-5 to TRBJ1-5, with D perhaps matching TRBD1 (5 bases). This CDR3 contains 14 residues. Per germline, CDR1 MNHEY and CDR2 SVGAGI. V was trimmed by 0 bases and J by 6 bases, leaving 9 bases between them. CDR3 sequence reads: CASSYSGEGQPQHF. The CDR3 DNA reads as TGTGCCAGCAGTTACTCGGGGGAGGGTCAGCCCCAGCATTTT.

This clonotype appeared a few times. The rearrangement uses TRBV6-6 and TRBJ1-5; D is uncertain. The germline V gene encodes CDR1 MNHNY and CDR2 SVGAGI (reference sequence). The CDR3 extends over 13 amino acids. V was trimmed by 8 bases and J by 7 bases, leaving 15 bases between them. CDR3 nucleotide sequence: TGTGCCAGCGGCCAGGAAGGAAAGCAGCCCCAGCATTTT. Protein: CASGQEGKQPQHF.

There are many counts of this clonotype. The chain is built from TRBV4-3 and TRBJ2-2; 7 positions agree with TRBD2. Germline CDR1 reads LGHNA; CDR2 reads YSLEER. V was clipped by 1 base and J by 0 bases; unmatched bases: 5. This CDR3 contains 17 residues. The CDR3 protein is CASSQVGGIANTGELFF. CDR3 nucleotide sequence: TGCGCCAGCAGCCAAGTGGGGGGGATCGCGAACACCGGGGAGCTGTTTTTT.

The CDR3 coding sequence is TGTGCCAGCAGTGAGCCCGGGTTGGGAGGGGGTGAGCAGTTCTTC. This codes for CASSEPGLGGGEQFF. This chain joins TRBV6-1 and TRBJ2-1, with a weak D call TRBD2 (7 bases). CDR1 MNHNS and CDR2 SASEGT come from the germline V gene. The CDR3 is 15 residues long. V lost 3 bases and J 9 bases, leaving 18 bases between the germline ends.

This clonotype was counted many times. The CDR3 is CASSLIRASLNSHNEQFF. CDR3 nucleotide sequence: TGTGCCAGCAGCTTAATACGAGCGAGTCTAAATTCCCACAATGAGCAGTTCTTC. The chain couples TRBV7-6 to TRBJ2-1; D uncertain. CDR1 is SGHVS, CDR2 FNYEAQ, per germline. The V and J ends lost 2 bases and 5 bases respectively, with 22 bases between them. This CDR3 is 18 amino acids long.

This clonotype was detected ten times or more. The CDR3 DNA sequence: TGCAGTGCTACCCCTGCGATGACCTACGAGCAGTACTTC. Its protein is CSATPAMTYEQYF. The J gene is TRBJ2-7, the V gene TRBV20-1; no clear D gene. The V and J ends lost 4 bases and 2 bases respectively, with 12 bases between them. Per germline, CDR1 DFQATT and CDR2 SNEGSKA (reference sequence). The CDR3 contains 13 residues.

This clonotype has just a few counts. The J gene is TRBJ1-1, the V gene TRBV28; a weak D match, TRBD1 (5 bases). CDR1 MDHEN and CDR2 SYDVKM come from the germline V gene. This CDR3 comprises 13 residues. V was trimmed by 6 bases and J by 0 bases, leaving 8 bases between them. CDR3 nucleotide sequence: TGTGCCAGCAGGACAGACATGAACACTGAAGCTTTCTTT. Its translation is CASRTDMNTEAFF. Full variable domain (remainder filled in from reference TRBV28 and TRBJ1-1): DVKVTQSSRYLVKRTGEKVFLECVQDMDHENMFWYRQDPGLGLRLIYFSYDVKMKEKGDIPEGYSVSREKKERFSLILESASTNQTSMYLCASRTDMNTEAFFGQGTRLTVV.

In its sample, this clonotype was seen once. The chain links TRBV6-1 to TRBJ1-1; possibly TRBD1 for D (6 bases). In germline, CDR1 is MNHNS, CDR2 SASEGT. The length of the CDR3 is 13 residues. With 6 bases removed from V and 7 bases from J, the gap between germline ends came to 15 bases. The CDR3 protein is CASRAYATGEAFF. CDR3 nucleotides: TGTGCCAGCAGAGCCTACGCGACAGGTGAAGCTTTCTTT.

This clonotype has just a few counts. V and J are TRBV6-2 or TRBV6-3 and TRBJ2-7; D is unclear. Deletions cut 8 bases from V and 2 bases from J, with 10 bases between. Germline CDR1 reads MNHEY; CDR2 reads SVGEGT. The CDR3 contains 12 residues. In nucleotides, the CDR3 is TGTGCCAGCCATTCCCTTACCTACGAGCAGTACTTC. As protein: CASHSLTYEQYF.

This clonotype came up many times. In nucleotides, the CDR3 is TGTGCCAGCACCCCCGATAGCAACACAGATACGCAGTATTTT. Amino acids: CASTPDSNTDTQYF. This chain joins TRBV12-3 or TRBV12-4 and TRBJ2-3, with no clear D. The CDR3 is 14 residues long. Trimming removed 7 bases from V and 2 bases from J, with 13 bases in between.

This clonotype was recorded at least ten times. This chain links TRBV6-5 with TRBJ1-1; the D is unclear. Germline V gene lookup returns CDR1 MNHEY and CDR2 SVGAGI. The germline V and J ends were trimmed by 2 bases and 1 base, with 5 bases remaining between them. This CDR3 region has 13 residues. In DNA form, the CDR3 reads TGTGCCAGCAGTTACCCCGGGAACACTGAAGCTTTCTTT. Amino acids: CASSYPGNTEAFF.

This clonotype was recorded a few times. CDR3 residues: CASSLMETQNNEQFF. DNA of the CDR3: TGTGCCAGCAGTTTAATGGAGACACAGAACAATGAGCAGTTCTTC. This chain uses TRBV28 with TRBJ2-1; D gene ambiguous. The CDR3 has 15 residues. Germline CDR1 reads MDHEN; CDR2 reads SYDVKM. Deletions cut 2 bases from V and 5 bases from J, with 13 bases between.

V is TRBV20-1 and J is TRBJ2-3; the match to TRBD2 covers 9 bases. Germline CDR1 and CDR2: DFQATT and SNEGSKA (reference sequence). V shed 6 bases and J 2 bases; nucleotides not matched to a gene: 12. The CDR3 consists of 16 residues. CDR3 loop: CSALLHSGGNTDTQYF. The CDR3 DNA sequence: TGCAGTGCGCTATTACATAGCGGGGGAAACACAGATACGCAGTATTTT.

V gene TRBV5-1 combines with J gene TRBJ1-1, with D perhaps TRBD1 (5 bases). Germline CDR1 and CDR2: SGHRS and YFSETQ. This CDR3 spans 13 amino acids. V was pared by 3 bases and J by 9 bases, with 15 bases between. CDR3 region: CASSSLGRSQAFF. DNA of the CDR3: TGCGCCAGCAGCTCGTTGGGACGGTCTCAAGCTTTCTTT.

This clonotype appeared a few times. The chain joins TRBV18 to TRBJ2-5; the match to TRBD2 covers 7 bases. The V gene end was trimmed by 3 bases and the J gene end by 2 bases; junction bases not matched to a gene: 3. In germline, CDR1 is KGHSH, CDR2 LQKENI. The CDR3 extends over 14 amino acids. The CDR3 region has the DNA TGTGCCAGCTCACCCGGACTAGGGCAAGAGACCCAGTACTTC. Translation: CASSPGLGQETQYF.

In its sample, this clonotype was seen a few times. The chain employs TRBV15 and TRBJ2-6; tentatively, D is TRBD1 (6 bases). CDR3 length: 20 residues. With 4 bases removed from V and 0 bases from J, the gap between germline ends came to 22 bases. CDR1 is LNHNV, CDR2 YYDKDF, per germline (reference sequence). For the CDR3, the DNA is TGTGCCACCAGCAAAACTGAGGACAGCCTGGGCCGCTCTGGGGCCAACGTCCTGACTTTC. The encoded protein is CATSKTEDSLGRSGANVLTF. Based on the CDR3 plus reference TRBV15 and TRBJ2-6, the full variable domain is DAMVIQNPRYQVTQFGKPVTLSCSQTLNHNVMYWYQQKSSQAPKLLFHYYDKDFNNEADTPDNFQSRRPNTSFCFLDIRSPGLGDTAMYLCATSKTEDSLGRSGANVLTFGAGSRLTVL.

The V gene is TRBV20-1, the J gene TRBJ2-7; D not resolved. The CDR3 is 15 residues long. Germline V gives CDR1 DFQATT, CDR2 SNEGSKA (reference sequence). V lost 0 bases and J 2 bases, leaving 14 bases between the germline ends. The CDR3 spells CSARDQARPAYEQYF. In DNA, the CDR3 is TGCAGTGCTAGAGATCAGGCTAGACCTGCCTACGAGCAGTACTTC.

The CDR3 region is CSARVPHPKGEKLFF. The CDR3, as DNA: TGCAGTGCTAGAGTCCCACACCCGAAGGGCGAAAAACTGTTTTTT. This chain connects TRBV20-1 to TRBJ1-4; D not resolved. This CDR3 comprises 15 residues. V lost 1 base, J lost 8 bases, and 17 bases lay in between. Germline values: CDR1 DFQATT, CDR2 SNEGSKA (reference sequence).